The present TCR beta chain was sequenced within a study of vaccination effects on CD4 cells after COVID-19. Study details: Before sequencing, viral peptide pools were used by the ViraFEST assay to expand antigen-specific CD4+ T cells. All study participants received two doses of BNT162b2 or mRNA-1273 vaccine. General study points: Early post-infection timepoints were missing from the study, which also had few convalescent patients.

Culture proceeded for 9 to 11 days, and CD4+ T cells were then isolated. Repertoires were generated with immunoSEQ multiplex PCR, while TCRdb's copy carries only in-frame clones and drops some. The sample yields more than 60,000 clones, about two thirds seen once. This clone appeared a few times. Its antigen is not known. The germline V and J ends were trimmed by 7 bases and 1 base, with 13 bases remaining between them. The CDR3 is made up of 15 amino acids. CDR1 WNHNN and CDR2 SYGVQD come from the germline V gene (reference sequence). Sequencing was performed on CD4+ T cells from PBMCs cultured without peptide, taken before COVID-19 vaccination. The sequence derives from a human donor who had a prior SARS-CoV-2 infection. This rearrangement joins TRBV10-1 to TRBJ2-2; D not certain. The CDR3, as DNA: TGCGCCAGCAAATATTGGGTGGGGAACACCGGGGAGCTGTTTTTT. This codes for CASKYWVGNTGELFF.